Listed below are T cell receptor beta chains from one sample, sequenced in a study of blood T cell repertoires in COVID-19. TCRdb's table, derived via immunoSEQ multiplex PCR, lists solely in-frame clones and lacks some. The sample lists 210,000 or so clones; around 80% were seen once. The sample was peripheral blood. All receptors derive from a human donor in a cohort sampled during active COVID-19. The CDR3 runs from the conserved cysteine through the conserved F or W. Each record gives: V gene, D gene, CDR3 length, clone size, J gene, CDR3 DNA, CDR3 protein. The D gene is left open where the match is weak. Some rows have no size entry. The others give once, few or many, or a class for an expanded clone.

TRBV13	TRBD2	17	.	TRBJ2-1	TGTGCCAGCAGCCCCGGGCTCCCAGCGGGAGGGCCTAATGAGCAGTTCTTC	CASSPGLPAGGPNEQFF
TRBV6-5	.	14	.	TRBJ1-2	TGTGCCAGCAGTTACTCGGCAGACTACTATGGCTACACCTTC	CASSYSADYYGYTF
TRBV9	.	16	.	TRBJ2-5	TGTGCCAGCAGCGTAGGGATACTAGGAAGTTGGGAGACCCAGTACTTC	CASSVGILGSWETQYF
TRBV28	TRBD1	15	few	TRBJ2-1	TGTGCCAGCAGTCCCCACAGGGGAAAGTACAATGAGCAGTTCTTC	CASSPHRGKYNEQFF
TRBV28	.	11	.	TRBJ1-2	TGTGCCAGCGGTGGGGCAGGCGGCTACACCTTC	CASGGAGGYTF
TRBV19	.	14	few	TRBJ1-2	TGTGCCAGTAGTGACACAGGGAAGCTCTATGGCTACACCTTC	CASSDTGKLYGYTF
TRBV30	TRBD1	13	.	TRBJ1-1	TGTGCCTGGAGTACAACAGGGGGCACTGAAGCTTTCTTT	CAWSTTGGTEAFF
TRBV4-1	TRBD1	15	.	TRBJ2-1	TGCGCCAGCAGCCAAGGGACAGGGGCGTACAATGAGCAGTTCTTC	CASSQGTGAYNEQFF
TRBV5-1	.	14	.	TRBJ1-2	TGCGCCAGCAGCCCGAGGGAAGCTAACTATGGCTACACCTTC	CASSPREANYGYTF
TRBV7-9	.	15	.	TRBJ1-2	TGTGCCAGCAGCCGACGCGACAGTCCCAACTATGGCTACACCTTC	CASSRRDSPNYGYTF
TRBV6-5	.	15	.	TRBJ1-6	TGTGCCAGCAGTTACGGGGCAGGTCGTAATTCACCCCTCCACTTT	CASSYGAGRNSPLHF
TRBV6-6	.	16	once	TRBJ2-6	TGTGCCAGCAGTTACCTTCGCGACTCTGGGGCCAACGTCCTGACTTTC	CASSYLRDSGANVLTF
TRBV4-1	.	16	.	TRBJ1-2	TGCGCCAGCACCCAAAGTGGCAGGGGTCCGGAAAGGGGCTACACCTTC	CASTQSGRGPERGYTF
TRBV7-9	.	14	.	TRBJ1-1	TGTGCCAGCAGCTTAGACGGGTGGGGCGATGAAGCTTTCTTT	CASSLDGWGDEAFF
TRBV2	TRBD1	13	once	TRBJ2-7	TGTGCCAGCAGATCCCAGGGGGCGGGGGAGCAGTACTTC	CASRSQGAGEQYF
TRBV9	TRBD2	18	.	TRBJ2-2	TGTGCCAGCAGCGCGGGGACTAGCGGGAGATATAACACCGGGGAGCTGTTTTTT	CASSAGTSGRYNTGELFF
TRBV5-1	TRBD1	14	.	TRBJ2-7	TGCGCCAGCAGCGAGGGACAGGGACCCTACGAGCAGTACTTC	CASSEGQGPYEQYF
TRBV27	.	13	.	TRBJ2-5	TGTGCCAGCAGTTTGGGGGCTCAAGAGACCCAGTACTTC	CASSLGAQETQYF
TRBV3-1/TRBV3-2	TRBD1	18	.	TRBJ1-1	TGTGCCAGCAGCCAAGATACCGACAGGGTTTTTGGGAACACTGAAGCTTTCTTT	CASSQDTDRVFGNTEAFF
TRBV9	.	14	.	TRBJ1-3	TGTGCCAGCAGCGTAGGTAGCCAGGGAAACACCATATATTTT	CASSVGSQGNTIYF
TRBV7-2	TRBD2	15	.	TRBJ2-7	TGTGCCAGCAGCCCAAGTGGTAGCGGGGACTACGAGCAGTACTTC	CASSPSGSGDYEQYF
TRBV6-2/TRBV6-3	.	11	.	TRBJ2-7	TGTGCCAGCAGTCAGTCCTACGAGCAGTACTTC	CASSQSYEQYF
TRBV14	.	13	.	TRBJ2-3	TGTGCCAGCAGCCAAGATCTAGGTGGTACGCAGTATTTT	CASSQDLGGTQYF
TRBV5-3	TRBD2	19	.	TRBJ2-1	TGTGCCAGAAGCTTGGATCAGCGGGAGTTTTTACGCTCCTACAATGAGCAGTTCTTC	CARSLDQREFLRSYNEQFF
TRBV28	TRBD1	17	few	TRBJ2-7	TGTGCCAGCAGTTTTATCTCCGGGACAGGGAATTCCTACGAGCAGTACTTC	CASSFISGTGNSYEQYF
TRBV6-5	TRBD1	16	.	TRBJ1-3	TGTGCCAGCAGTTACGGACAGGGGCGTTCGGGAAACACCATATATTTT	CASSYGQGRSGNTIYF
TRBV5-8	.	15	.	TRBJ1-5	TGTGCCAGCAGCTTGGGCGCCCGAGGCAATCAGCCCCAGCATTTT	CASSLGARGNQPQHF
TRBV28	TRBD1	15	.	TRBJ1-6	TGTGCCAGCAGTTTAAGGGACAGATTTAATTCACCCCTCCACTTT	CASSLRDRFNSPLHF
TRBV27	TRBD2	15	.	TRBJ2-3	TGTGCCAGCAGACTAGCGGGAGGGAGGGGAGATACGCAGTATTTT	CASRLAGGRGDTQYF
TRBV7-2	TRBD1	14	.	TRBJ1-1	TGTGCCAGCAGCTACAGGGGGTCGAACACTGAAGCTTTCTTT	CASSYRGSNTEAFF
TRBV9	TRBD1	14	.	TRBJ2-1	TGTGCCAGCCAAGGACAGGAAACTTACAATGAGCAGTTCTTC	CASQGQETYNEQFF
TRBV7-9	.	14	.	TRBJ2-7	TGTGCCAGCAGCTCCTTTACAGGTTCCTACGAGCAGTACTTC	CASSSFTGSYEQYF
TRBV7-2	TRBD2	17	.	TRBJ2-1	TGTGCCAGCAGCTTACGCGGGAGTGTCAGCTCCTACAATGAGCAGTTCTTC	CASSLRGSVSSYNEQFF
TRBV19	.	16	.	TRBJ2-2	TGTGCCAGTAGTATAGGGGCCGGAACGAACACCGGGGAGCTGTTTTTT	CASSIGAGTNTGELFF
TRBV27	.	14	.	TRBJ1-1	TGTGCCAGCAGCAGACAGGAATTGAACACTGAAGCTTTCTTT	CASSRQELNTEAFF
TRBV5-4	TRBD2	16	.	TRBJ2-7	TGTGCCAGCAGCTTGGGACTAGCCGAGAGCTCCTACGAGCAGTACTTC	CASSLGLAESSYEQYF
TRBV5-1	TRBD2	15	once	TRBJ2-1	TGCGCCAGCAGCTTGGCACTAGCGGGAAACAATGAGCAGTTCTTC	CASSLALAGNNEQFF
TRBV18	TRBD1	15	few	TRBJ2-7	TGTGCCAGCTCCTGGGGTGGACAGGGGTCCTACGAGCAGTACTTC	CASSWGGQGSYEQYF
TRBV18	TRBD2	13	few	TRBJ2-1	TGTGCCAGCTCACGACTAGCGGACAATGAGCAGTTCTTC	CASSRLADNEQFF
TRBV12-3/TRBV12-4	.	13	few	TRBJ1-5	TGTGCCAGCAGTTCAGGGGGCAATCAGCCCCAGCATTTT	CASSSGGNQPQHF
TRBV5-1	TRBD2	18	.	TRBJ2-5	TGCGCCAGCAGCTTGGCGGGACTAGCGGGAGGGGTCCTCCAGACCCAGTACTTC	CASSLAGLAGGVLQTQYF
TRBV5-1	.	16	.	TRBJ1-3	TGCGCCAGCAGCTTAATAGGAGGAGTCGGTGGAAACACCATATATTTT	CASSLIGGVGGNTIYF